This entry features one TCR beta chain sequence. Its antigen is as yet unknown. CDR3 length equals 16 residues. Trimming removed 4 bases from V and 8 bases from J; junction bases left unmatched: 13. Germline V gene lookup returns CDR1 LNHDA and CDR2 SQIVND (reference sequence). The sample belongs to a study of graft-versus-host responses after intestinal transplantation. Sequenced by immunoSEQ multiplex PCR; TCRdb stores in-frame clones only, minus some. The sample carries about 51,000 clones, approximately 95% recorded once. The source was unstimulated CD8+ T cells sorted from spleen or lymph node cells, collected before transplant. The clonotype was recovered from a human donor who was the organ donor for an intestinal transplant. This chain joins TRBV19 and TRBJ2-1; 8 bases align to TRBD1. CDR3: CASSNHDRGEWDEQFF. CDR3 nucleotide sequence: TGTGCCAGTAGTAACCACGACAGGGGTGAATGGGATGAGCAGTTCTTC.